This T cell receptor beta chain is drawn from a study of PD-1 blockade in mismatch repair-deficient tumors. Mismatch repair deficiency was confirmed in all patients, by PCR or immunohistochemistry. Generated by immunoSEQ multiplex PCR, the TCRdb table keeps only in-frame clones and is missing some. This table has fewer than 100,000 clones, about 84% appearing once. The germline gives CDR1 SGDLS, CDR2 YYNGEE. V was trimmed by 4 bases and J by 3 bases, leaving 10 bases between them. The CDR3 length is 13 residues. The receptor was isolated from an adult with mismatch repair-deficient cancer. The genes are TRBV9 and TRBJ2-5, with D hard to call. Sequencing used peripheral blood, obtained 12 weeks after starting pembrolizumab. CDR3 in DNA: TGTGCCAGCAGCCCAGGAGCCGAAGAGACCCAGTACTTC. Amino acids: CASSPGAEETQYF.